This entry lists 20 T cell receptor beta chains sequenced from one sample in a study of CD8+ T cells in alopecia areata. RNA extraction was followed by reverse transcription into cDNA, which acted as the sequencing template. TCRdb's table, derived via immunoSEQ multiplex PCR, lists solely in-frame clones and lacks some. The table lists about 120,000 clones, 45% to 50% of them singletons. Material: NKG2D-low CD8+ T cells sorted from blood. All receptors derive from a human donor with alopecia areata.

The chain carries TRBV27 and TRBJ2-7, with 11 bases matching TRBD2. The CDR3 is made up of 15 amino acids. Germline CDR1 and CDR2: MNHEY and SMNVEV (reference sequence). With V trimmed by 6 bases and J by 2 bases, 6 bases remained unmatched. This CDR3 reads CASRYGTSGTYEQYF. The CDR3 DNA is TGTGCCAGCAGATATGGGACTAGCGGTACCTACGAGCAGTACTTC.

CDR3 sequence (DNA): TGTGCCTGCCGTACACGGGGGGCCCTCTTCAATGAGCAGTTCTTC. Translating it yields CACRTRGALFNEQFF. This chain links TRBV30 with TRBJ2-1; a weak D match, TRBD2 (7 bases). The CDR3 has 15 amino acids. Looked up from germline, CDR1 is GTSNPN and CDR2 is SVGIG (reference sequence). With 6 bases removed from V and 6 bases from J, the gap between germline ends came to 21 bases.

This chain uses TRBV27 with TRBJ2-4; unclear D gene. This CDR3 contains 12 residues. V lost 5 bases to trimming and J lost 6 bases, with 8 bases between them. The germline gives CDR1 MNHEY, CDR2 SMNVEV (reference sequence). CDR3 protein: CASSPGRNIQYF. The CDR3 nucleotides read TGTGCCAGCAGTCCGGGCCGAAACATTCAGTACTTC.

This clone was counted between two and nine times. The rearrangement joins TRBV2 to TRBJ2-3; maybe TRBD1 (5 bases). The germline V gene has CDR1 SNHLY and CDR2 FYNNEI. This CDR3 contains 12 residues. V lost 10 bases and J 6 bases, leaving 14 bases between the germline ends. The CDR3 region is CATRVGVDTQYF. As DNA, the CDR3 is TGTGCCACCAGGGTCGGTGTCGATACGCAGTATTTT.

This clone showed up just a few times. The rearrangement joins TRBV29-1 to TRBJ2-1, with 7 bases fitting TRBD2. Germline values: CDR1 SQVTM, CDR2 ANQGSEA. This CDR3 comprises 13 residues. Trimming removed 6 bases from V and 6 bases from J; junction bases left unmatched: 8. The CDR3 DNA reads as TGCAGCGTAAACAAGCGGGATCGCAATGAGCAGTTCTTC. Its protein product is CSVNKRDRNEQFF.

The chain carries TRBV7-9 and TRBJ2-5; 10 bases are shared with TRBD1. This CDR3 has 14 residues. The V and J ends lost 5 bases and 3 bases, in that order; junction bases with no gene match: 3. Germline V gives CDR1 SEHNR, CDR2 FQNEAQ (reference sequence). CDR3 nucleotides: TGTGCCAGCAGCGCGGGGACAGGGGAAGAGACCCAGTACTTC. It codes for CASSAGTGEETQYF.

Remarks on this clone: Other DNA sequences of this sample code for an identical CDR3. This chain links TRBV29-1 with TRBJ1-4; the D is unclear. CDR3 length: 11 residues. The germline CDR1 and CDR2 sequences are SQVTM and ANQGSEA. Trimming stripped 4 bases from V and 5 bases from J, with 5 bases between. The CDR3 here is CSVAENEKLFF. The CDR3 DNA reads as TGCAGCGTTGCCGAAAATGAAAAACTGTTTTTT.

The chain links TRBV2 to TRBJ2-3; 10 bases are shared with TRBD2. V gave up 10 bases and J gave up 3 bases; unmatched junction bases: 7. CDR1 and CDR2 from the germline V gene are SNHLY and FYNNEI. There are 14 residues in the CDR3. The CDR3 region is CAILAGVGTDTQYF. CDR3 sequence (DNA): TGTGCCATCCTAGCGGGAGTCGGGACAGATACGCAGTATTTT. Variable domain in full (rest from reference TRBV2 and TRBJ2-3): EPEVTQTPSHQVTQMGQEVILRCVPISNHLYFYWYRQILGQKVEFLVSFYNNEISEKSEIFDDQFSVERPDGSNFTLKIRSTKLEDSAMYFCAILAGVGTDTQYFGPGTRLTVL.

This clone was seen more than once but under ten times. The J gene is TRBJ2-1, the V gene TRBV29-1; TRBD1 matches at 12 bases. From germline, CDR1 is SQVTM and CDR2 ANQGSEA. The V segment lost 7 bases and the J segment 9 bases; nucleotides outside the gene matches: 4. The CDR3 covers 12 residues. CDR3 sequence: CSARDRGPEQFF. The CDR3 coding sequence is TGCAGCGCTAGGGACAGGGGGCCTGAGCAGTTCTTC.

Comment on this clone: At the DNA level, this CDR3 is encoded by other sequences in the same sample as well. The rearrangement joins TRBV30 to TRBJ2-1; no reliable D call. V lost 3 bases and J lost 7, with 4 bases in between. Germline-derived CDR1 and CDR2 are GTSNPN and SVGIG (reference sequence). The CDR3 has 10 residues. CDR3 in amino acids: CAWSGNEQFF. The CDR3 DNA sequence: TGTGCCTGGAGCGGAAATGAGCAGTTCTTC.

This chain connects TRBV29-1 to TRBJ2-1; 8 bases agree with TRBD2. Trimming at V came to 6 bases and at J to 7 bases, leaving 11 bases not matched to a gene. This CDR3 is built from 14 residues. Germline values: CDR1 SQVTM, CDR2 ANQGSEA. This CDR3 reads CSVQTSGGANEQFF. CDR3 sequence (DNA): TGCAGCGTCCAAACTAGCGGAGGGGCGAATGAGCAGTTCTTC.

In DNA form, the CDR3 reads TGCGCCAGCAGCCAAAGCCTAGGGACAGCCGAGCAGTTCTTC. Residues: CASSQSLGTAEQFF. V usage is TRBV4-3 and J usage is TRBJ2-1, with 7 bases matching TRBD1. J gave up 10 bases and V 2 bases, and 8 bases lay outside the gene matches. The length of the CDR3 is 14 residues. Germline assignment: CDR1 LGHNA and CDR2 YSLEER.

This clone was recorded a few times. The rearrangement links TRBV29-1 to TRBJ2-1; D could derive from TRBD1 or TRBD2 (5 bases each). The germline V gene encodes CDR1 SQVTM and CDR2 ANQGSEA. The V end lost 3 bases, the J end lost 8 bases, and 14 bases lay between the germline ends. The CDR3 extends over 13 amino acids. DNA of the CDR3: TGCAGCGTTGAGATTCGAGGGGCCGATGAGCAGTTCTTC. It translates to CSVEIRGADEQFF.

The rearrangement uses TRBV2 and TRBJ2-1; D possibly corresponds to TRBD2 (6 bases). This CDR3 spans 15 amino acids. V shed 2 bases and J shed 8 bases, with 16 bases lying between them. Germline CDR1 and CDR2: SNHLY and FYNNEI. CDR3 protein: CASSELASKGYEQFF. The DNA of the CDR3 is TGTGCCAGCAGTGAACTAGCGTCGAAGGGGTATGAGCAGTTCTTC.

The V and J genes are TRBV30 and TRBJ2-7; TRBD2 matches at 15 bases. This CDR3 region has 14 residues. V shed 7 bases, J shed 2 bases, and the junction held 3 bases outside the gene matches. CDR1 and CDR2 from the germline V gene are GTSNPN and SVGIG (reference sequence). As DNA, the CDR3 is TGTGCCTTGGGACTAGCGGGAGGACCCTACGAGCAGTACTTC. This gives the protein CALGLAGGPYEQYF.

This clone has more than one count but fewer than ten. V gene TRBV30 combines with J gene TRBJ2-3; TRBD2 agrees at 9 bases. Per germline, CDR1 GTSNPN and CDR2 SVGIG (reference sequence). The ends lost 1 base at V and 5 bases at J; junction bases unmatched: 1. The CDR3 totals 13 residues. The chain's CDR3 is CAWSGLAEDTQYF. CDR3 coding DNA: TGTGCCTGGAGTGGACTAGCGGAAGATACGCAGTATTTT. Together with reference TRBV30 and TRBJ2-3, the CDR3 gives the full variable domain: SQTIHQWPATLVQPVGSPLSLECTVEGTSNPNLYWYRQAAGRGLQLLFYSVGIGQISSEVPQNLSASRPQDRQFILSSKKLLLSDSGFYLCAWSGLAEDTQYFGPGTRLTVL.

CDR3 protein: CSVGQGDDEQFF. CDR3 DNA sequence: TGCAGCGTAGGACAGGGGGACGATGAGCAGTTCTTC. V is TRBV29-1 and J is TRBJ2-1, with 10 bases that match TRBD1. The germline V gene encodes CDR1 SQVTM and CDR2 ANQGSEA. The CDR3 spans 12 residues. Trimming removed 6 bases from V and 8 bases from J; junction bases left unmatched: 4.

This chain uses TRBV4-3 with TRBJ1-2; no clear D. Looked up from germline, CDR1 is LGHNA and CDR2 is YSLEER. The CDR3 is 15 amino acids. Trimming pared 0 bases from V and 0 bases from J, leaving 8 bases between. The CDR3 is CASSQDWMSNYGYTF. CDR3 nucleotides: TGCGCCAGCAGCCAAGATTGGATGTCTAACTATGGCTACACCTTC.

The sample holds a few counts of this clone. This chain links TRBV29-1 with TRBJ2-7; 10 nucleotides match TRBD1. The CDR3 is 13 residues long. Trimming at V came to 3 bases and at J to 6 bases, leaving 5 bases not matched to a gene. Germline V lookup: CDR1 SQVTM, CDR2 ANQGSEA. CDR3 bases: TGCAGCGTTGATCGACAGGGGGCGGGCGAGCAGTACTTC. It is translated as CSVDRQGAGEQYF.

The chain links TRBV29-1 to TRBJ2-5; a weak D match, TRBD2 (5 bases). Germline loops: CDR1 SQVTM, CDR2 ANQGSEA. The CDR3 extends over 16 amino acids. The ends were cut back, 7 bases at V and 1 base at J, with 22 bases in the middle. The CDR3 DNA sequence: TGCAGCGCCTTCTCCGGGGAAACAGTAGTCCAAGAGACCCAGTACTTC. Translated, it gives CSAFSGETVVQETQYF.